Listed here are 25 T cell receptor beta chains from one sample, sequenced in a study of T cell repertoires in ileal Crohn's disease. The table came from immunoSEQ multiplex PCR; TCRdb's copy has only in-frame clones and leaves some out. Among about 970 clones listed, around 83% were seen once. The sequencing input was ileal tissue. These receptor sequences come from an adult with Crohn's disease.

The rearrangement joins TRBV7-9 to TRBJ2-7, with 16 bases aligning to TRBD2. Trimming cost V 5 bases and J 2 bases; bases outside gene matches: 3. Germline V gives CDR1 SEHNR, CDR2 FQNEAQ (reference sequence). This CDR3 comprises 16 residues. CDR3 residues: CASSIGTSGGAYEQYF. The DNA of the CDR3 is TGTGCCAGCAGCATCGGGACTAGCGGGGGGGCCTACGAGCAGTACTTC.

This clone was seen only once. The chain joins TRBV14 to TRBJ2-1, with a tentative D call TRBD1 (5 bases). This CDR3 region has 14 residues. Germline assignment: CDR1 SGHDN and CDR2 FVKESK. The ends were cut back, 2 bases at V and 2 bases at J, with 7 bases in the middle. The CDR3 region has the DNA TGTGCCAGCAGCCAAAGGGGCCCCTACAATGAGCAGTTCTTC. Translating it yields CASSQRGPYNEQFF.

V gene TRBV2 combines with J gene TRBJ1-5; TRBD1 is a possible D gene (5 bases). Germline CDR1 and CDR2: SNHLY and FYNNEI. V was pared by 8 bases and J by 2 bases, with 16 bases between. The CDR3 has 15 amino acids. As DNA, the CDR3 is TGTGCCAGCTATATATCGGGGGTTGGCAATCAGCCCCAGCATTTT. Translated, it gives CASYISGVGNQPQHF.

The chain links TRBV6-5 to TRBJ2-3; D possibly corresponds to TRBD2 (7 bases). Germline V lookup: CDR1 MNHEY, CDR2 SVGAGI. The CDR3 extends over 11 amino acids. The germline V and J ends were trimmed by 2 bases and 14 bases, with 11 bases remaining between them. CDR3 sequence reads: CASSYGGAWYF. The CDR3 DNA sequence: TGTGCCAGCAGTTACGGGGGGGCCTGGTATTTT.

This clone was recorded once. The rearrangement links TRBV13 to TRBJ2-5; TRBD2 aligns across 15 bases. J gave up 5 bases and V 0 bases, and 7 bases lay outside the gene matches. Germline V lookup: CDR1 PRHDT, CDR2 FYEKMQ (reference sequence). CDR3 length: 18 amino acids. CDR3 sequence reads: CASSLGGLAGGRGETQYF. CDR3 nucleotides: TGTGCCAGCAGCTTAGGCGGACTAGCGGGGGGGCGAGGGGAGACCCAGTACTTC.

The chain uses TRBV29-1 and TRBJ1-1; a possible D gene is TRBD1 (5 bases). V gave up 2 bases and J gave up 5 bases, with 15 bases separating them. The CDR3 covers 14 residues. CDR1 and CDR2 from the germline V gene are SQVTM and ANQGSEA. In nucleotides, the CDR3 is TGCAGCGTTGAAAAGGGATTAGGGGCGACTGAAGCTTTCTTT. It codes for CSVEKGLGATEAFF.

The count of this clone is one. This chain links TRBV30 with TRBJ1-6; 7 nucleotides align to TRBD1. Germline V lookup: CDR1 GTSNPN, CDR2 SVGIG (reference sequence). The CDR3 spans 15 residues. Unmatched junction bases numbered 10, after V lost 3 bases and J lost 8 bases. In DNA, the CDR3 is TGTGCCTGGAGCCCCCCAGACAGGGATTATTCACCCCTCCACTTT. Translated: CAWSPPDRDYSPLHF. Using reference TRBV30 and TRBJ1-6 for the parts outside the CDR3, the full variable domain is SQTIHQWPATLVQPVGSPLSLECTVEGTSNPNLYWYRQAAGRGLQLLFYSVGIGQISSEVPQNLSASRPQDRQFILSSKKLLLSDSGFYLCAWSPPDRDYSPLHFGNGTRLTVT.

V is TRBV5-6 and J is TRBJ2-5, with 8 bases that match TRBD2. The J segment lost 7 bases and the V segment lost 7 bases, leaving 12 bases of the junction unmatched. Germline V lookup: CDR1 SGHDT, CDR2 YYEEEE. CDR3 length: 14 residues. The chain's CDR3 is CASQPGGDRGTQYF. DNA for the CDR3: TGTGCCAGCCAACCCGGGGGGGATCGCGGGACCCAGTACTTC. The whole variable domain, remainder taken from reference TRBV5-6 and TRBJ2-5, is DAGVTQSPTHLIKTRGQQVTLRCSPKSGHDTVSWYQQALGQGPQFIFQYYEEEERQRGNFPDRFSGHQFPNYSSELNVNALLLGDSALYLCASQPGGDRGTQYFGPGTRLLVL.

CDR3 region: CASSRNLQGPAEAFF. The CDR3 region has the DNA TGTGCCAGCAGCCGCAATCTACAGGGCCCGGCGGAAGCTTTCTTT. This chain joins TRBV2 and TRBJ1-1, with D maybe TRBD1 (6 bases). This CDR3 is built from 15 residues. From germline, CDR1 is SNHLY and CDR2 FYNNEI. Deletions cut 6 bases from V and 8 bases from J, with 22 bases between.

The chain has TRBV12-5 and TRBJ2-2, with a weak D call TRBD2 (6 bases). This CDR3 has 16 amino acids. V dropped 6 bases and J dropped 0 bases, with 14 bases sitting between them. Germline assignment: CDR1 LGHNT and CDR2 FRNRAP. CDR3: CASGGGPGSNTGELFF. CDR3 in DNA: TGTGCTAGTGGCGGGGGACCAGGATCGAACACCGGGGAGCTGTTTTTT.

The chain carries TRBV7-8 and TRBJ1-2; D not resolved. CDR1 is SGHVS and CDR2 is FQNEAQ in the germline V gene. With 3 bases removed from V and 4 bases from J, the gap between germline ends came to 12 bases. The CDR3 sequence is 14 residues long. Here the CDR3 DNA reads TGTGCCAGCAGCTTTGACGGACGGGGCTATGGCTACACCTTC. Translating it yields CASSFDGRGYGYTF.

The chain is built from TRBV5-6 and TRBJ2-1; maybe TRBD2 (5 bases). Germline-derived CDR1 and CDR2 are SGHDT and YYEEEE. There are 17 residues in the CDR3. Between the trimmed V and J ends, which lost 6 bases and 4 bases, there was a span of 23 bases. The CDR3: CASTLLSGSGQYNEQFF. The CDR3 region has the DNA TGTGCCAGCACCCTCCTTTCGGGGAGCGGTCAATACAATGAGCAGTTCTTC. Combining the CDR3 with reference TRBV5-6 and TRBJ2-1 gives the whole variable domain DAGVTQSPTHLIKTRGQQVTLRCSPKSGHDTVSWYQQALGQGPQFIFQYYEEEERQRGNFPDRFSGHQFPNYSSELNVNALLLGDSALYLCASTLLSGSGQYNEQFFGPGTRLTVL.

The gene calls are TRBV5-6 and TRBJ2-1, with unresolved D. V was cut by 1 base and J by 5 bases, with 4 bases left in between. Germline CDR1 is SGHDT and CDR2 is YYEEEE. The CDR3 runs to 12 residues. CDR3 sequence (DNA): TGTGCCAGCAGCTTGACTCACAATGAGCAGTTCTTC. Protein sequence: CASSLTHNEQFF. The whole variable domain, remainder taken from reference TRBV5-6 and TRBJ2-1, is DAGVTQSPTHLIKTRGQQVTLRCSPKSGHDTVSWYQQALGQGPQFIFQYYEEEERQRGNFPDRFSGHQFPNYSSELNVNALLLGDSALYLCASSLTHNEQFFGPGTRLTVL.

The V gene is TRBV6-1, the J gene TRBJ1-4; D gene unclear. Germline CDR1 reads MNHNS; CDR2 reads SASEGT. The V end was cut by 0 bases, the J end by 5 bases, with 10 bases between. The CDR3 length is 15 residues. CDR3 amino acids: CASSEADGGNEKLFF. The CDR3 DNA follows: TGTGCCAGCAGTGAAGCGGACGGAGGCAATGAAAAACTGTTTTTT.

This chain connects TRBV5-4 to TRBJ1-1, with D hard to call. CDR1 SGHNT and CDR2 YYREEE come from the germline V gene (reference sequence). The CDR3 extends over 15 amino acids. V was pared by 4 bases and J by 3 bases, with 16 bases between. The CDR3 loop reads CASSARGVADTEAFF. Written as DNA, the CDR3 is TGTGCCAGCAGCGCCCGAGGTGTGGCGGACACTGAAGCTTTCTTT.

The CDR3 DNA reads as TGCGCCAGCAGCTCCACCGGGACTAGCGGGGGGTACTACGAGCAGTACTTC. Translating it yields CASSSTGTSGGYYEQYF. This sequence joins TRBV5-1 and TRBJ2-7; TRBD2 matches 15 bases. J gave up 3 bases and V 3 bases, and 7 bases lay outside the gene matches. Germline CDR1 and CDR2: SGHRS and YFSETQ. This CDR3 is built from 17 residues.

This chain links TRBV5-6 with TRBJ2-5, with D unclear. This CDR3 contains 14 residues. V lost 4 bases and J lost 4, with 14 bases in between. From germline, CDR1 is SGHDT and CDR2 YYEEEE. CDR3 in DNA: TGTGCCAGCAGCGGCACCCTGGCACGAGAGACCCAGTACTTC. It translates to CASSGTLARETQYF.

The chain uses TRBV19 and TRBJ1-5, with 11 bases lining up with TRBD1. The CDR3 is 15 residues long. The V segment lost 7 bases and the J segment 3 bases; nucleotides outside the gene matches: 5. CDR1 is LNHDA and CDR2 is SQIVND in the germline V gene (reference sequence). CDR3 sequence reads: CASTVDRGLNQPQHF. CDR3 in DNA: TGTGCCAGTACCGTGGACAGGGGGCTCAATCAGCCCCAGCATTTT.

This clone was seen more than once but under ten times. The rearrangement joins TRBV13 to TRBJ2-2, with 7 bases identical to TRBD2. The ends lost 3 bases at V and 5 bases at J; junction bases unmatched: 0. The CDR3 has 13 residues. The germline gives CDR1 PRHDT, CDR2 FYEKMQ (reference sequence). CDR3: CASSLGGTGELFF. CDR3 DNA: TGTGCCAGCAGCTTGGGAGGGACCGGGGAGCTGTTTTTT. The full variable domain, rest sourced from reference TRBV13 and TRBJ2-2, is AAGVIQSPRHLIKEKRETATLKCYPIPRHDTVYWYQQGPGQDPQFLISFYEKMQSDKGSIPDRFSAQQFSDYHSELNMSSLELGDSALYFCASSLGGTGELFFGEGSRLTVL.

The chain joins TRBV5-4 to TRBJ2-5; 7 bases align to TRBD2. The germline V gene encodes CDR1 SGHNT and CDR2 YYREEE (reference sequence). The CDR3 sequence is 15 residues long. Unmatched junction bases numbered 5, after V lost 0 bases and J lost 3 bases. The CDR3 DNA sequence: TGTGCCAGCAGCTTGGCCGGTGCGGGGGAAGAGACCCAGTACTTC. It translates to CASSLAGAGEETQYF.

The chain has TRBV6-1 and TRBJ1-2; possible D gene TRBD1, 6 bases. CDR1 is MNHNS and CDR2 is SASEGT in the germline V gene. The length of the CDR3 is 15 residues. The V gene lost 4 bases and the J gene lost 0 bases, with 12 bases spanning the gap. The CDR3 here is CASSVSRGTNYGYTF. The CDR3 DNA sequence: TGTGCCAGCAGTGTAAGCAGGGGAACTAACTATGGCTACACCTTC.

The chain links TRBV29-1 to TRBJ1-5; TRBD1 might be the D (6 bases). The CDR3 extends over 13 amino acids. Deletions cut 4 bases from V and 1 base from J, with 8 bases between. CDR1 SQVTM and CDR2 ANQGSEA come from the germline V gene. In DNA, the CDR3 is TGCAGCGTTGCCGGACAGAGCAATCAGCCCCAGCATTTT. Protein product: CSVAGQSNQPQHF.

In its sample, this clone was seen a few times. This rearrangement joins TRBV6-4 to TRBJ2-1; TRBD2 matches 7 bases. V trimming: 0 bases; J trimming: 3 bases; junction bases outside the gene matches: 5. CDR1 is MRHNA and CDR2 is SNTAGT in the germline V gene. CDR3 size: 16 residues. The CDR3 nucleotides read TGTGCCAGCAGTGACTCCGGCGGGGGAAACTACAATGAGCAGTTCTTC. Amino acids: CASSDSGGGNYNEQFF.

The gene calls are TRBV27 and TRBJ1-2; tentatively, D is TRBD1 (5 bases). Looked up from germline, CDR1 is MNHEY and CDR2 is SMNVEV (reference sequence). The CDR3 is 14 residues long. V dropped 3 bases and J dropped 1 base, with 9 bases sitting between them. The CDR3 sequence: CASSFREFNYGYTF. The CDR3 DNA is TGTGCCAGCAGTTTCAGGGAATTTAACTATGGCTACACCTTC.

CDR3 loop: CASSEDGLNTYEQYF. The CDR3 DNA follows: TGTGCCAGCAGTGAAGACGGACTCAATACCTACGAGCAGTACTTC. J is TRBJ2-7 and V is TRBV2, with D tentatively TRBD2 (5 bases). The CDR3 covers 15 residues. Per the germline V gene, CDR1 is SNHLY and CDR2 is FYNNEI. Trimming pared 1 base from V and 2 bases from J, leaving 12 bases between.